This T cell receptor (beta chain) was captured in a study of blood T cell repertoires in COVID-19. About the study: Collection of acute and convalescent COVID-19 samples took place in the United States, Italy and Spain. From T cells, B-cell-depleted T cells, or PBMCs came the material, which was cDNA or gDNA.

CDR3 length equals 13 residues. The V gene lost 1 base and the J gene lost 10 bases, with 11 bases spanning the gap. Germline V gene data show CDR1 as MGHRA and CDR2 as YSYEKL. Clones were sequenced by immunoSEQ multiplex PCR, and TCRdb holds only the in-frame ones, with some missing. Among about 240,000 clones, about 82% were seen once, and the ten largest hold about 5.1%. This sequence was found in a man aged 45-65 years with COVID-19, enrolled during active disease. Source material: peripheral blood. The chain carries TRBV4-1 and TRBJ2-1, with D possibly matching TRBD2 (5 bases). DNA of the CDR3: TGCGCCAGCAGCCAAGTAGAGGGAATGGAGCAGTTCTTC. This encodes CASSQVEGMEQFF.